Listed here are 21 T cell receptor beta chains from one sample, sequenced in a study of patients and donors after allogeneic stem cell transplantation. In TCRdb, the RT-PCR reads were re-called with MiXCR into one record per CDR3 protein. The sample has about 410,000 distinct CDR3 sequences, roughly 17% seen once; the top ten hold 6% to 8%. The sequenced material came from blood, either unsorted or a sorted T cell fraction (not recorded which). Receptors were obtained from a human donor who was either an allogeneic HSCT recipient or a stem cell or donor lymphocyte infusion donor (not recorded which). It is not recorded whose cells these are; they may come from a transplant donor.

This clonotype was found a few times. This chain connects TRBV2 to TRBJ2-7; D is possibly TRBD1 or TRBD2 (5 bases each). Looked up from germline, CDR1 is SNHLY and CDR2 is FYNNEI. This CDR3 contains 13 residues. Trimming cost V 7 bases and J 7 bases, with 17 bases left between them. In nucleotides, the CDR3 is TGTGCCAGCAAGGTTTCCGGGACCTCTGAGCAGTACTTC. Its translation: CASKVSGTSEQYF.

This clonotype was counted only a few times. V and J are TRBV24-1 and TRBJ1-5, with 9 nucleotides matching TRBD1. Germline CDR1 KGHDR, CDR2 SFDVKD. This CDR3 comprises 13 residues. V lost 9 bases and J lost 3; bases outside the gene matches: 2. Here the CDR3 DNA reads TGTGCCACCGGGACAGGGCACAATCAGCCCCAGCATTTT. Translated: CATGTGHNQPQHF.

This clonotype showed up just a few times. This rearrangement joins TRBV4-1 to TRBJ1-4; D is possibly TRBD1 (5 bases). The CDR3 runs 16 residues. Trimming removed 0 bases from V and 0 bases from J, with 8 bases in between. The V gene's germline CDR1 is MGHRA and CDR2 YSYEKL. CDR3 loop: CASSQETGATNEKLFF. DNA for the CDR3: TGCGCCAGCAGCCAAGAAACGGGGGCAACTAATGAAAAACTGTTTTTT.

The chain is built from TRBV7-8 and TRBJ2-3, with TRBD1 identical over 8 bases. V lost 5 bases, J lost 0 bases, and 10 bases stayed unmatched. Germline V CDR1 and CDR2: SGHVS, FQNEAQ. The length of the CDR3 is 17 residues. The CDR3 protein is CASSTDRGQFSTDTQYF. The CDR3 DNA reads TGTGCCAGCAGCACCGACAGGGGACAATTTAGCACAGATACGCAGTATTTT. Full variable domain (rest looked up from reference TRBV7-8 and TRBJ2-3): GAGVSQSPRYKVAKRGQDVALRCDPISGHVSLFWYQQALGQGPEFLTYFQNEAQLDKSGLPSDRFFAERPEGSVSTLKIQRTQQEDSAVYLCASSTDRGQFSTDTQYFGPGTRLTVL.

The chain links TRBV5-1 to TRBJ1-5, with D possibly being TRBD1 (5 bases). Germline CDR1 reads SGHRS; CDR2 reads YFSETQ. Trimming stripped 4 bases from V and 0 bases from J, with 14 bases between. The CDR3 runs to 16 residues. CDR3 protein: CASSLGGANSNQPQHF. CDR3 coding DNA: TGCGCCAGCAGCCTGGGGGGAGCTAATAGCAATCAGCCCCAGCATTTT.

This clonotype was seen more than once but under ten times. The chain couples TRBV15 to TRBJ2-1; D is uncertain. The CDR3 totals 16 residues. Trimming cost V 0 bases and J 7 bases, with 16 bases left between them. CDR1 is LNHNV and CDR2 is YYDKDF in the germline V gene (reference sequence). CDR3 bases: TGTGCCACCAGCAGAGACATCCAACCCTATCAAAATGAGCAGTTCTTC. This sequence encodes CATSRDIQPYQNEQFF. Combining the CDR3 with reference TRBV15 and TRBJ2-1 gives the whole variable domain DAMVIQNPRYQVTQFGKPVTLSCSQTLNHNVMYWYQQKSSQAPKLLFHYYDKDFNNEADTPDNFQSRRPNTSFCFLDIRSPGLGDTAMYLCATSRDIQPYQNEQFFGPGTRLTVL.

This clonotype was detected only a few times. The chain has TRBV27 and TRBJ2-3; 9 nucleotides line up with TRBD2. CDR3 size: 16 residues. The germline CDR1 and CDR2 sequences are MNHEY and SMNVEV (reference sequence). V dropped 1 base and J dropped 10; count of bases not matched to a gene: 12. CDR3 in amino acids: CASSLYQASGAWAQYF. The CDR3 nucleotides read TGTGCCAGCAGTTTATATCAGGCTAGCGGGGCTTGGGCGCAGTATTTT.

This clonotype has more than one count but fewer than ten. J is TRBJ2-5 and V is TRBV4-3; 7 positions agree with TRBD1. Germline lookup yields CDR1 LGHNA and CDR2 YSLEER. The ends lost 2 bases at V and 4 bases at J; junction bases unmatched: 10. The CDR3 loop spans 16 amino acids. Here the CDR3 reads CASSQRGEGAVETQYF. The CDR3 nucleotides read TGCGCCAGCAGCCAAAGAGGAGAGGGGGCCGTAGAGACCCAGTACTTC.

This clonotype came up a few times. V usage is TRBV7-8 and J usage is TRBJ1-1, with 7 nucleotides matching TRBD1. This CDR3 is 17 amino acids long. Losses at the gene ends were 4 bases for V and 1 base for J; bases not matched to a gene: 12. Germline values: CDR1 SGHVS, CDR2 FQNEAQ. CDR3 nucleotide sequence: TGTGCCAGCAGCTCTTACAGGGGTCAGATTAAGAACACTGAAGCTTTCTTT. Residues: CASSSYRGQIKNTEAFF.

The V call is TRBV12-3 or TRBV12-4, the J call TRBJ1-2; a possible D gene is TRBD1 (6 bases). CDR3 length: 14 amino acids. V was cut by 4 bases and J by 5 bases, with 14 bases left in between. CDR3 nucleotides: TGTGCCAGCAGTTCCCGAGGGGGGGGGTATGGCTACACCTTC. Protein sequence: CASSSRGGGYGYTF.

This clonotype has only a few counts. J is TRBJ1-1 and V is TRBV28, with D perhaps matching TRBD1 (6 bases). Deletions cut 6 bases from V and 4 bases from J, with 12 bases between. The CDR3 spans 13 residues. CDR1 is MDHEN, CDR2 SYDVKM, per germline. The CDR3 sequence is CASSTTGPTEAFF. The DNA of the CDR3 is TGTGCCAGCAGCACCACAGGGCCCACTGAAGCTTTCTTT. The entire variable domain, with the rest obtained from reference TRBV28 and TRBJ1-1, is as follows: DVKVTQSSRYLVKRTGEKVFLECVQDMDHENMFWYRQDPGLGLRLIYFSYDVKMKEKGDIPEGYSVSREKKERFSLILESASTNQTSMYLCASSTTGPTEAFFGQGTRLTVV.

The J gene is TRBJ1-5, the V gene TRBV6-5; D gene uncertain. V lost 3 bases and J 4 bases, leaving 7 bases between the germline ends. This CDR3 has 13 residues. CDR1 and CDR2 (germline): MNHEY, SVGAGI. CDR3 in amino acids: CASSYVRNQPQHF. For the CDR3, the DNA is TGTGCCAGCAGTTATGTAAGGAATCAGCCCCAGCATTTT.

This clonotype was counted many times. The chain has TRBV12-3 or TRBV12-4 and TRBJ2-7; 9 bases are shared with TRBD1. V lost 6 bases, J lost 4 bases, and 10 bases stayed unmatched. The CDR3 is 15 amino acids. In DNA, the CDR3 is TGTGCCAGCAGCCGCCCCGGGACAGGGATGTACGAGCAGTACTTC. Translation gives CASSRPGTGMYEQYF.

The chain carries TRBV10-3 and TRBJ2-5; D is possibly TRBD2 (6 bases). Germline CDR1 ENHRY, CDR2 SYGVKD. CDR3 length: 16 residues. V was shortened by 0 bases and J by 1 base, with 12 bases between the two germline ends. The CDR3 DNA reads TGTGCCATCAGTGAGTCTACCCTAGCGCGCCAAGAGACCCAGTACTTC. It translates to CAISESTLARQETQYF.

A few counts support this clonotype. The chain recombines TRBV4-1 with TRBJ2-5; a weak D match, TRBD2 (5 bases). CDR3 size: 16 residues. CDR1 and CDR2 (germline): MGHRA, YSYEKL. V lost 4 bases and J 7 bases, leaving 22 bases between the germline ends. The CDR3 here is CASSLSPGVLPGTQYF. The CDR3 coding sequence is TGCGCCAGCAGCCTGTCCCCCGGGGTCCTGCCGGGGACCCAGTACTTC.

The rearrangement joins TRBV5-1 to TRBJ2-7; 12 positions match TRBD2. The CDR3 has 15 residues. Germline loops: CDR1 SGHRS, CDR2 YFSETQ. The J segment lost 3 bases and the V segment lost 4 bases, leaving 5 bases of the junction unmatched. The CDR3 is CASSEGGLAGYEQYF. The DNA of the CDR3 is TGCGCCAGCAGCGAAGGGGGACTAGCGGGCTACGAGCAGTACTTC.

The rearrangement links TRBV4-3 to TRBJ1-5, with TRBD1 as a possible D gene (5 bases). Germline values: CDR1 LGHNA, CDR2 YSLEER. V lost 0 bases and J lost 1, with 7 bases in between. The CDR3 extends over 15 amino acids. For the CDR3, the DNA is TGCGCCAGCAGCCAAGATTGGGACAGCAATCAGCCCCAGCATTTT. Its protein product is CASSQDWDSNQPQHF.

The chain combines TRBV27 with TRBJ2-7; D could derive from TRBD1 or TRBD2 (5 bases each). The CDR3 loop spans 13 amino acids. V gave up 3 bases and J gave up 4 bases, with 10 bases separating them. Germline values: CDR1 MNHEY, CDR2 SMNVEV (reference sequence). The CDR3 spells CASSFGTDYEQYF. For the CDR3, the DNA is TGTGCCAGCAGTTTCGGGACGGATTACGAGCAGTACTTC.

The chain uses TRBV11-3 and TRBJ2-1; D is possibly TRBD2 (5 bases). The CDR3 loop spans 15 amino acids. V gave up 5 bases and J gave up 4 bases, with 15 bases separating them. Germline V CDR1 and CDR2: SGHNT, YENEEA. The CDR3 nucleotides read TGTGCCAGCAGCCACCGACTACCTAGGTACAATGAGCAGTTCTTC. It codes for CASSHRLPRYNEQFF.

J is TRBJ1-5 and V is TRBV20-1, with 11 bases identical to TRBD1. The CDR3 is 17 amino acids. Germline V lookup: CDR1 DFQATT, CDR2 SNEGSKA (reference sequence). Unmatched junction bases numbered 10, after V lost 6 bases and J lost 0 bases. CDR3 sequence (DNA): TGCAGTGCCTGGGACAGGGGGTGGCCGTATAGCAATCAGCCCCAGCATTTT. Amino acid sequence: CSAWDRGWPYSNQPQHF.

V and J are TRBV5-5 and TRBJ2-7, with D possibly being TRBD1 or TRBD2 (5 bases each). The CDR3 contains 16 residues. CDR1 is SGHKS, CDR2 YYEKEE, per germline (reference sequence). V gave up 0 bases and J gave up 4 bases, with 17 bases separating them. The CDR3 protein is CASSLAGTGTNYEQYF. DNA of the CDR3: TGTGCCAGCAGCTTGGCCGGCACCGGGACGAATTACGAGCAGTACTTC.